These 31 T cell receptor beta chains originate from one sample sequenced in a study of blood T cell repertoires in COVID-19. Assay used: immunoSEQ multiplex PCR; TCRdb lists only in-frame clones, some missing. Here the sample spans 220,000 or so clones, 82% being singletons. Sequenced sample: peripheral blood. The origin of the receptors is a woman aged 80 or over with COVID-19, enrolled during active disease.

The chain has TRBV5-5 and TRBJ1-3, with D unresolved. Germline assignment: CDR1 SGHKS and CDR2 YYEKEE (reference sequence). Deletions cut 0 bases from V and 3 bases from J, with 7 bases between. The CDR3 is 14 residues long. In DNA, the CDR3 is TGTGCCAGCAGCTTGGCCCCCCTTGGAAACACCATATATTTT. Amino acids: CASSLAPLGNTIYF.

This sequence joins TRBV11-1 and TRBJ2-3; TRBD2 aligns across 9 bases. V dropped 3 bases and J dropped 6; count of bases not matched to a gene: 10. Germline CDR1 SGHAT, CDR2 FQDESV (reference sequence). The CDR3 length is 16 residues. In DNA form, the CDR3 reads TGTGCCAGCAGCTTGCAAGCGGGAGGTAGTCGGGATACGCAGTATTTT. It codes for CASSLQAGGSRDTQYF.

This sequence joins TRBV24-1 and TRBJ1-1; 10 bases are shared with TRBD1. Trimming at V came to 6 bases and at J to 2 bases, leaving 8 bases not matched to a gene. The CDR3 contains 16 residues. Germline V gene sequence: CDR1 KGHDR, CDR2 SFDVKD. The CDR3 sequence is CATSPGQGTSNTEAFF. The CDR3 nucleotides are TGTGCCACCAGTCCGGGACAGGGGACAAGCAACACTGAAGCTTTCTTT.

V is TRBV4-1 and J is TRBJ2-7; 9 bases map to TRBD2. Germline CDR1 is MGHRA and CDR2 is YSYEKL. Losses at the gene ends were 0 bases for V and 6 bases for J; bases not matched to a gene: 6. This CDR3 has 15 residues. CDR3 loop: CASSQDSRREGEQYF. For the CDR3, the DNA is TGCGCCAGCAGCCAAGATTCCCGGCGGGAGGGCGAGCAGTACTTC.

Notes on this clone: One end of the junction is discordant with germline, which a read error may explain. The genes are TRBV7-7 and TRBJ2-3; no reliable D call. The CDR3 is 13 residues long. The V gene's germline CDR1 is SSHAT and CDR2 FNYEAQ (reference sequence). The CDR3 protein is CASSLGVGDTQYF. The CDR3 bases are TGTGCTAGCAGCTTAGGCGTCGGGGATACGCAGTATTTT.

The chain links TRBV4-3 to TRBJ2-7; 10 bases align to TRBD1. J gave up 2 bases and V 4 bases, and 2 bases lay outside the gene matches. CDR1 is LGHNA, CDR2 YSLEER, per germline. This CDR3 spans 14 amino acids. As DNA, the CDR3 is TGCGCCAGCAGCCCGGGGACAGGGGCCTACGAGCAGTACTTC. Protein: CASSPGTGAYEQYF.

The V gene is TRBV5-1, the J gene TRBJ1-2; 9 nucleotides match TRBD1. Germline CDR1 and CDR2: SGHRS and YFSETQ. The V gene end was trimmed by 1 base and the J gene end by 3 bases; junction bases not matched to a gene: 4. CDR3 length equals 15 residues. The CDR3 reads CASSLTGGGHYGYTF. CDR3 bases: TGCGCCAGCAGCTTGACAGGGGGCGGTCACTATGGCTACACCTTC.

In DNA form, the CDR3 reads TGTGCCAGCAGTCAAGGGACAGGGCCTAATGAAAAACTGTTTTTT. As protein: CASSQGTGPNEKLFF. The gene calls are TRBV7-9 and TRBJ1-4; 9 nucleotides agree with TRBD1. V was clipped by 6 bases and J by 3 bases; unmatched bases: 5. The CDR3 sequence is 15 residues long. Germline V lookup: CDR1 SEHNR, CDR2 FQNEAQ (reference sequence).

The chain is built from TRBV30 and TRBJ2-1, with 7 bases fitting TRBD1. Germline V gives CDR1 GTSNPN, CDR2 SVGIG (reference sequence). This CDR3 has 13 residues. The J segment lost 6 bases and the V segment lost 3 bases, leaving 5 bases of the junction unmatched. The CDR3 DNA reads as TGTGCCTGGAGGATCTCAGGGGGCAATGAGCAGTTCTTC. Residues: CAWRISGGNEQFF.

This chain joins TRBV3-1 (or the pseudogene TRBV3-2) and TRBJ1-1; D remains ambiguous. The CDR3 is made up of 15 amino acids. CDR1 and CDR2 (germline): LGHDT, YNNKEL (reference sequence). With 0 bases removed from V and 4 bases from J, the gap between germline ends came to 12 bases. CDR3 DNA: TGTGCCAGCAGCCAAGAGATTCGGGTTTTCACTGAAGCTTTCTTT. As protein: CASSQEIRVFTEAFF.

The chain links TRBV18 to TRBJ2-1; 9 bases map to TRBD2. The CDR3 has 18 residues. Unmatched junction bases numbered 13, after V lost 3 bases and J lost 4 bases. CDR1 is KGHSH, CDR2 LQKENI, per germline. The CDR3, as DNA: TGTGCCAGCTCACCGTTTCAGCTTAGCGGGAGAGTTTACAATGAGCAGTTCTTC. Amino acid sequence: CASSPFQLSGRVYNEQFF.

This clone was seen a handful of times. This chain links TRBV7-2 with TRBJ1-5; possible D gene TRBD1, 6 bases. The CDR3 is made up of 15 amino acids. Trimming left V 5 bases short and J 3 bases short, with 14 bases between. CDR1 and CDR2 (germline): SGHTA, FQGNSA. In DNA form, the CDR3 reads TGTGCCAGCAGCCAGGGGCCCAACACCAATCAGCCCCAGCATTTT. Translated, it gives CASSQGPNTNQPQHF.

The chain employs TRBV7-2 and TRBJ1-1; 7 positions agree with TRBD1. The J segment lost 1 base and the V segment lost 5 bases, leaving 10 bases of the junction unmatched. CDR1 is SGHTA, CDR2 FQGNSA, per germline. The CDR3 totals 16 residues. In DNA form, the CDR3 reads TGTGCCAGCAGCCCGGGGGACAGACTAAAGAACACTGAAGCTTTCTTT. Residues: CASSPGDRLKNTEAFF.

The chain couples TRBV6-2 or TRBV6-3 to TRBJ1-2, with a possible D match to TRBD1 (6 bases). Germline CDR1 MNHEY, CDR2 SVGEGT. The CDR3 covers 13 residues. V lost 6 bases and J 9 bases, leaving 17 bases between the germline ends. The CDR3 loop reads CASSHGRGLRYTF. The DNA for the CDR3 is TGTGCCAGCAGCCATGGCAGGGGTCTACGCTACACCTTC.

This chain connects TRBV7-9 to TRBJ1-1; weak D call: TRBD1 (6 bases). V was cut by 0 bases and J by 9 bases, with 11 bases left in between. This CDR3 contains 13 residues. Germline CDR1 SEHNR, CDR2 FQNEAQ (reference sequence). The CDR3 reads CASSLALGTKAFF. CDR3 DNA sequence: TGTGCCAGCAGCTTAGCGCTAGGGACAAAAGCTTTCTTT. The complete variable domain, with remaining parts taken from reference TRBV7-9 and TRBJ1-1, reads DTGVSQNPRHKITKRGQNVTFRCDPISEHNRLYWYRQTLGQGPEFLTYFQNEAQLEKSRLLSDRFSAERPKGSFSTLEIQRTEQGDSAMYLCASSLALGTKAFFGQGTRLTVV.

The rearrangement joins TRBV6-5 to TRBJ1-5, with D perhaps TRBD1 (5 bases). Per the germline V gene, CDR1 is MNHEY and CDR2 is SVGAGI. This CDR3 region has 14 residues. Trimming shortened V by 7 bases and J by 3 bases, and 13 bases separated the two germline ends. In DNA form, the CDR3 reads TGTGCCAGCAAGCCTGACAGATTCAATCAGCCCCAGCATTTT. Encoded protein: CASKPDRFNQPQHF.

The CDR3 protein is CASSPLTGGDYAYGYTF. In nucleotides, the CDR3 is TGTGCCAGCAGCCCCCTGACAGGGGGCGACTATGCCTATGGCTACACCTTC. The chain is built from TRBV7-2 and TRBJ1-2; 10 bases align to TRBD1. V was clipped by 5 bases and J by 4 bases; unmatched bases: 13. CDR1 and CDR2 from the germline V gene are SGHTA and FQGNSA. The CDR3 consists of 17 residues. The full variable domain, rest sourced from reference TRBV7-2 and TRBJ1-2, is GAGVSQSPSNKVTEKGKDVELRCDPISGHTALYWYRQSLGQGLEFLIYFQGNSAPDKSGLPSDRFSAERTGGSVSTLTIQRTQQEDSAVYLCASSPLTGGDYAYGYTFGSGTRLTVV.

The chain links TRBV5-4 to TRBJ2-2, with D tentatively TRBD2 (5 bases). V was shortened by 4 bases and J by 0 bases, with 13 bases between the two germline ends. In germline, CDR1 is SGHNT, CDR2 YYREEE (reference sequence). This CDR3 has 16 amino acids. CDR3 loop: CASSLRTSPNTGELFF. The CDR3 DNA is TGTGCCAGCAGCCTAAGGACTTCCCCGAACACCGGGGAGCTGTTTTTT.

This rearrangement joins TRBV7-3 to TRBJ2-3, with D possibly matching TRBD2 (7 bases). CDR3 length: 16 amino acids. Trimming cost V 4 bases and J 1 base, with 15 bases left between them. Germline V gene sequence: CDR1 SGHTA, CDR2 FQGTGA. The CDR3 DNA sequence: TGTGCCAGCAGCTCCCCAAGGGGGGGACGCACAGATACGCAGTATTTT. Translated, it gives CASSSPRGGRTDTQYF.

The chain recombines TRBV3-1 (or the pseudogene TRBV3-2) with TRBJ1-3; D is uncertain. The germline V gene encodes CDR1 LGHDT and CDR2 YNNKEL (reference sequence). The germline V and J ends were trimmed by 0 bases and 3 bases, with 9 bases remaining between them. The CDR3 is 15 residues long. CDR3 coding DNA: TGTGCCAGCAGCCAAGAGTCCGGGGATGGAAACACCATATATTTT. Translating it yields CASSQESGDGNTIYF.

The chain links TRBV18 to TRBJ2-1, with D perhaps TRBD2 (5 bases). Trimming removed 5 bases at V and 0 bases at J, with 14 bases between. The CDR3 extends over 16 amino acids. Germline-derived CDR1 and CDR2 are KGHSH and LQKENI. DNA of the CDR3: TGTGCCAGCTCATCCCTCGCTGGGAGCTCCTACAATGAGCAGTTCTTC. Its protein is CASSSLAGSSYNEQFF.

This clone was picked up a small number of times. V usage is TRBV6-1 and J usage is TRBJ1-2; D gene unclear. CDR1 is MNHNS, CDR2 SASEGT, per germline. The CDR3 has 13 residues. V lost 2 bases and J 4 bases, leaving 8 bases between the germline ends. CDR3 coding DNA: TGTGCCAGCAGTGAAAGCCCTCGCTATGGCTACACCTTC. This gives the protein CASSESPRYGYTF.

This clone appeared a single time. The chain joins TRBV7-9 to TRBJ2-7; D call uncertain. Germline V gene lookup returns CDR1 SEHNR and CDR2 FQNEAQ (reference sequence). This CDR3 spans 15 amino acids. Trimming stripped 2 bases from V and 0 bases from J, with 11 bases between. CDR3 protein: CASSLTPGSSYEQYF. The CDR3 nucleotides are TGTGCCAGCAGCTTAACTCCCGGTAGCTCCTACGAGCAGTACTTC.

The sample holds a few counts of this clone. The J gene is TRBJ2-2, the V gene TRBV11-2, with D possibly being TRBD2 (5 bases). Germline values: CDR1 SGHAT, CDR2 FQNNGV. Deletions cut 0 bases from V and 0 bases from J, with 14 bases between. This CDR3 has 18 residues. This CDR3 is CASSLDRNSAANTGELFF. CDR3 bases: TGTGCCAGCAGCTTAGATAGGAATTCAGCGGCGAACACCGGGGAGCTGTTTTTT. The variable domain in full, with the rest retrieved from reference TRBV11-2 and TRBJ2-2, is EAGVAQSPRYKIIEKRQSVAFWCNPISGHATLYWYQQILGQGPKLLIQFQNNGVVDDSQLPKDRFSAERLKGVDSTLKIQPAKLEDSAVYLCASSLDRNSAANTGELFFGEGSRLTVL.

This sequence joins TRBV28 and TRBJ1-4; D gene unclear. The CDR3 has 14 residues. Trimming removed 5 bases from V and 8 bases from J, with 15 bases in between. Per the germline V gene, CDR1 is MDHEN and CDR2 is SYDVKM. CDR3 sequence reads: CASSPSRDREKLFF. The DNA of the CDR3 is TGTGCCAGCAGTCCCTCGAGGGATCGGGAAAAACTGTTTTTT.

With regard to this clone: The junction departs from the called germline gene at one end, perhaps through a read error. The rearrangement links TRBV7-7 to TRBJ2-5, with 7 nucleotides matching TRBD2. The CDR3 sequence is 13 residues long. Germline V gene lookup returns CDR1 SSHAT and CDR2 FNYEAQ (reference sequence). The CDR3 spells CASSPGTKETQYF. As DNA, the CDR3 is TGTGCTAGCAGCCCTGGGACTAAAGAGACCCAGTACTTC.

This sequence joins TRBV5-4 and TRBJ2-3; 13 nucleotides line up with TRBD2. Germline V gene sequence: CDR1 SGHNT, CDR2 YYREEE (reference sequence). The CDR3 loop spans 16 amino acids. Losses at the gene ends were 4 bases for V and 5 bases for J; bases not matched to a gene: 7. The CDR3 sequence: CASSPGLAGDVDTQYF. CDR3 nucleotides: TGTGCCAGCAGCCCCGGACTAGCGGGAGATGTAGATACGCAGTATTTT. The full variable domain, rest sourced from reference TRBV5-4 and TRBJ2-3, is ETGVTQSPTHLIKTRGQQVTLRCSSQSGHNTVSWYQQALGQGPQFIFQYYREEENGRGNFPPRFSGLQFPNYSSELNVNALELDDSALYLCASSPGLAGDVDTQYFGPGTRLTVL.

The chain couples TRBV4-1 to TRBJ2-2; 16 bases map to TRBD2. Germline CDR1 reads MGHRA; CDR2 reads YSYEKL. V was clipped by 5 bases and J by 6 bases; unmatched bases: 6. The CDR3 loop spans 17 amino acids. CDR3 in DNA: TGCGCCAGCAGCGCATCCGGGACTAGCGGGGGGGCCGGGGAGCTGTTTTTT. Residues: CASSASGTSGGAGELFF.

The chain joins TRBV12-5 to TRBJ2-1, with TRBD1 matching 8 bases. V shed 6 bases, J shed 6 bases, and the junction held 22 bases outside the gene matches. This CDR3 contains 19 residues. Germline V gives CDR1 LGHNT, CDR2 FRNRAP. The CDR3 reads CASGPTGTGHLRGFNEQFF. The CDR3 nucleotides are TGTGCTAGTGGCCCAACCGGGACAGGCCACCTCCGGGGGTTCAATGAGCAGTTCTTC.

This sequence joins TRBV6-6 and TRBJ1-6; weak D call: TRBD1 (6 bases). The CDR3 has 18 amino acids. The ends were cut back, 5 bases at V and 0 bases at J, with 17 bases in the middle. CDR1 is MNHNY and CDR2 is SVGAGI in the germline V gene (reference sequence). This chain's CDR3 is CASSPLLQGTSYNSPLHF. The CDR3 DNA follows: TGTGCCAGCAGTCCCCTACTACAGGGTACCTCCTATAATTCACCCCTCCACTTT.

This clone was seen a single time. The CDR3 nucleotides read TGTGCCAGCAGCTTCCGGGACAGGGGTGAAGCTTTCTTT. Translating it yields CASSFRDRGEAFF. The chain uses TRBV7-9 and TRBJ1-1; 10 bases agree with TRBD1. The V segment lost 3 bases and the J segment 7 bases; nucleotides outside the gene matches: 2. The CDR3 extends over 13 amino acids. The germline gives CDR1 SEHNR, CDR2 FQNEAQ (reference sequence).